This paragraph reports one T cell receptor (beta chain). This clonotype was seen a few times. Its antigen is currently not known. No qualities accompany the bases; no much larger clone lies one base away. The data originate from a study of T-cell memory formation after mild COVID-19 (dated by TCRdb to about 2021). Regarding the study in general: Most TCR sequence clusters were specific to one of the two donors. T-cell clones expanding and contracting after mild COVID-19 in a couple of donors were tracked by longitudinal TCRalpha and TCRbeta repertoire sequencing. Two young, previously healthy adult volunteers made up the cohort, one male and one female.

Sequenced on an Illumina NovaSeq 6000. TCRalpha and TCRbeta cDNA libraries were built by 5'RACE with constant-segment primers, adding sample barcodes and unique molecular identifiers. RNA was extracted from every sample with Trizol reagent. Libraries were amplified in two PCR steps, with a second sample barcode and Illumina TruSeq adapters added in the second step. Sequencing of the libraries was done on an Illumina NovaSeq, producing 2 x 150 bp paired-end reads. As for how the authors treated the data: Reads were demultiplexed and collapsed into UMI-guided consensus sequences with migec v1.2.7. Using mixcr v2.1.11, the UMI consensuses were aligned to TRA and TRB V and J templates and assembled into clonotypes. Expanded or contracted clonotypes were those called significant by both edgeR and NoisET, with noise models trained on biological replicates. For edgeR calls, a false discovery rate-adjusted p below 0.01 and a log2 fold-change threshold of 1 were applied. PCA with hierarchical clustering of max-normalized trajectories of the 1000 most abundant clonotypes was used as exploratory dynamics analysis. Separately sequenced CD4+ and CD8+ repertoires were used to assign a CD4 or CD8 phenotype to each responding clone. The raw public reads went through TCRdb reprocessing: fastp at Q25, MiXCR clone calling, in-frame beta chains kept. A single entry per CDR3 protein holds the most common genes and DNA from its merged rows. These V and J calls originate from TCRdb's pipeline instead of the authors' own analysis. In this sample the table shows 200,000 to 300,000 distinct CDR3 sequences, over 15% of which occur a single time. The biggest ten clones account for around a fifth of the sample.

Ficoll-Paque density gradient centrifugation was used to isolate PBMCs. The paper as a whole reports these results and caveats: Some responding clones were detected in pre-infection memory, suggesting pre-existing cross-reactive memory T cells joined the SARS-CoV-2 response. Contracting CD4+ clones turned up mainly in the CM and EM memory subsets, whereas EMRA was where CD8+ clones were enriched. SARS-CoV-2 specificity of the second-wave clones peaking on day 37 was not confirmed. From day 15 to 85, contracting clones showed balanced CD4/CD8 phenotypes, whereas a second wave of clones that expanded from day 15 to 37 leaned towards CD4+. The study covered only two mild cases, and larger cohorts including severe cases with pre-infection samples were considered necessary.

What was sequenced was PBMCs or a T cell subset sorted from them (not recorded which). The receptor's source is a man aged 18 to 35 who had mild COVID-19 (a few samples of this study predate the infection). The sample titles of this study are shuffled in the database, so cell type and time point are left out; the donor was told from shared clones.

The CDR3 is CASRYPGKDSPLHF. The nucleotide sequence is given as TGCGCCAGCAGGTACCCAGGGAAGGACTCACCCCTCCACTTT. This chain joins TRBV4-1 to TRBJ1-6; tentative D gene TRBD1, with 5 bases matching. CDR1 and CDR2 are drawn from the germline V gene: MGHRA, YSYEKL. Its CDR3 holds 14 amino acids, cysteine through phenylalanine. The sequence is cut down to CDR3 DNA, 42 bases in frame from base 1. Trimming takes 6 bases from V and 10 bases from J, and the germline ends sit 16 bases apart.